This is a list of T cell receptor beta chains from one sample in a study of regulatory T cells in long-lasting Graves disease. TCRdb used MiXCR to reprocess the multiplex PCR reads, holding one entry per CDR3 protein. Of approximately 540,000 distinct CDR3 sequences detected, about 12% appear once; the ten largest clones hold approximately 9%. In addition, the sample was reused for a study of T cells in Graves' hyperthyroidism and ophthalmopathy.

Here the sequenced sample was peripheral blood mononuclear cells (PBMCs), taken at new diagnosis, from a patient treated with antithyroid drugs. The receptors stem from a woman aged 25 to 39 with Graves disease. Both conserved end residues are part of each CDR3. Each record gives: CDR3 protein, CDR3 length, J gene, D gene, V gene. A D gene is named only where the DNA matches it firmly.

CDR3aa: CSAGQGSETQYF
len: 12
j_gene: TRBJ2-5
d_gene: TRBD1
v_gene: TRBV29-1

CDR3aa: CASSVGRDHGELFF
len: 14
j_gene: TRBJ2-2
d_gene: TRBD2
v_gene: TRBV11-3

CDR3aa: CSARERSGLRNNEQFF
len: 16
j_gene: TRBJ2-1
d_gene: -
v_gene: TRBV20-1

CDR3aa: CSAQWGQGFGELFF
len: 14
j_gene: TRBJ2-2
d_gene: TRBD1
v_gene: TRBV29-1

CDR3aa: CASSVAPPDTQYF
len: 13
j_gene: TRBJ2-3
d_gene: -
v_gene: TRBV9

CDR3aa: CSARVNGELFF
len: 11
j_gene: TRBJ2-2
d_gene: -
v_gene: TRBV20-1

CDR3aa: CASSARTQSYEQYF
len: 14
j_gene: TRBJ2-7
d_gene: -
v_gene: TRBV11-1

CDR3aa: CASSPYWTSLGYTF
len: 14
j_gene: TRBJ1-2
d_gene: -
v_gene: TRBV14

CDR3aa: CASSPLAGRVTGELFF
len: 16
j_gene: TRBJ2-2
d_gene: TRBD2
v_gene: TRBV11-2

CDR3aa: CATSRVRDSVLYF
len: 13
j_gene: TRBJ2-3
d_gene: -
v_gene: TRBV15

CDR3aa: CASSLPQGAGNTIYF
len: 15
j_gene: TRBJ1-3
d_gene: TRBD1
v_gene: TRBV28

CDR3aa: CASSPGTGGYGYTF
len: 14
j_gene: TRBJ1-2
d_gene: TRBD1
v_gene: TRBV19

CDR3aa: CASGLVEGGAGTEAFF
len: 16
j_gene: TRBJ1-1
d_gene: -
v_gene: TRBV12-5

CDR3aa: CASSSAGLAGGRSYNEQFF
len: 19
j_gene: TRBJ2-1
d_gene: TRBD2
v_gene: TRBV6-1

CDR3aa: CASSSSPTGGANVLTF
len: 16
j_gene: TRBJ2-6
d_gene: -
v_gene: TRBV19

CDR3aa: CSGSGLAVYNEQFF
len: 14
j_gene: TRBJ2-1
d_gene: TRBD2
v_gene: TRBV20-1

CDR3aa: CASSLFGQAAETQYF
len: 15
j_gene: TRBJ2-5
d_gene: TRBD1
v_gene: TRBV11-3

CDR3aa: CASSLRQSSNQPQHF
len: 15
j_gene: TRBJ1-5
d_gene: -
v_gene: TRBV28

CDR3aa: CASRFRTGHTDTQYF
len: 15
j_gene: TRBJ2-3
d_gene: TRBD1
v_gene: TRBV28

CDR3aa: CASSLGQGFWNTEAFF
len: 16
j_gene: TRBJ1-1
d_gene: TRBD1
v_gene: TRBV7-9

CDR3aa: CASSQDQGGWWSTEAFF
len: 17
j_gene: TRBJ1-1
d_gene: -
v_gene: TRBV14

CDR3aa: CASSQDPQRDQPQHF
len: 15
j_gene: TRBJ1-5
d_gene: -
v_gene: TRBV4-2

CDR3aa: CASSPRQGYEKLFF
len: 14
j_gene: TRBJ1-4
d_gene: TRBD1
v_gene: TRBV5-8

CDR3aa: CASSPVADRSYNEQFF
len: 16
j_gene: TRBJ2-1
d_gene: -
v_gene: TRBV28

CDR3aa: CASSRGLADSYEQYF
len: 15
j_gene: TRBJ2-7
d_gene: TRBD2
v_gene: TRBV2

CDR3aa: CASSQEIGQPQHF
len: 13
j_gene: TRBJ1-5
d_gene: -
v_gene: TRBV5-6

CDR3aa: CASSPQEETQYF
len: 12
j_gene: TRBJ2-5
d_gene: -
v_gene: TRBV18

CDR3aa: CASSQAGIGELFF
len: 13
j_gene: TRBJ2-2
d_gene: -
v_gene: TRBV14